These 19 T cell receptor beta chains share one sample of origin, sequenced in a study of shared clonotypes between healthy human individuals. Terminally differentiated effector memory CD45RA+ cells were left out of the naive CD8 fraction, which was CD45RO-negative and positively selected for CCR7. The repertoire was sequenced with immunoSEQ multiplex PCR; TCRdb's copy has only in-frame clones and lacks some. This table has about 2 million clones, approximately 95% appearing once. Input material: naive CD8+ T cells sorted from blood. Every receptor here comes from a man aged 18 to 30 in good health.

The rearrangement links TRBV2 to TRBJ2-5; 7 nucleotides agree with TRBD2. CDR3 length equals 16 residues. Germline V gene sequence: CDR1 SNHLY, CDR2 FYNNEI. Trimming took 7 bases from V and 4 from J; bases not matched to a gene: 15. In DNA, the CDR3 is TGTGCCAGCAATTCCCCCTCCCACGGGAGGATAGAGACCCAGTACTTC. This codes for CASNSPSHGRIETQYF.

In the case of this clone: The junction shows a germline mismatch at one end, possibly a read error. V and J are TRBV6-9 and TRBJ1-4; D unresolved. The CDR3 loop spans 9 amino acids. The germline V gene has CDR1 MNHGY and CDR2 SVAAGI. DNA for the CDR3: TGCGCCCCGCAGGAAAAACTGTTTTTT. It codes for CAPQEKLFF.

The chain uses TRBV7-3 and TRBJ2-3, with 10 bases that match TRBD1. This CDR3 is 15 amino acids long. Germline V lookup: CDR1 SGHTA, CDR2 FQGTGA. V shed 5 bases, J shed 4 bases, and the junction held 6 bases outside the gene matches. The CDR3 nucleotides are TGTGCCAGCAGCGCACTGACAGGGGGCCCAGATACGCAGTATTTT. It encodes CASSALTGGPDTQYF. Drawing the rest from reference TRBV7-3 and TRBJ2-3, the complete variable domain is GAGVSQTPSNKVTEKGKYVELRCDPISGHTALYWYRQSLGQGPEFLIYFQGTGAADDSGLPNDRFFAVRPEGSVSTLKIQRTERGDSAVYLCASSALTGGPDTQYFGPGTRLTVL.

The V gene is TRBV6-1, the J gene TRBJ2-7, with D unresolved. V lost 7 bases to trimming and J lost 4 bases, with 11 bases between them. This CDR3 has 12 amino acids. The germline gives CDR1 MNHNS, CDR2 SASEGT. The CDR3 coding sequence is TGTGCCAGCATCGGGTCGGGTTACGAGCAGTACTTC. This gives the protein CASIGSGYEQYF.

The rearrangement joins TRBV27 to TRBJ1-2; D unclear. This CDR3 has 16 amino acids. Germline V gene data show CDR1 as MNHEY and CDR2 as SMNVEV (reference sequence). The V end lost 1 base, the J end lost 4 bases, and 16 bases lay between the germline ends. CDR3 sequence reads: CASSLYLGAPTYGYTF. CDR3 nucleotides: TGTGCCAGCAGTTTATATTTGGGAGCACCGACCTATGGCTACACCTTC.

The CDR3 spells CASGILAGEELFF. The CDR3 nucleotides read TGTGCCAGCGGCATACTAGCGGGAGAGGAGCTGTTTTTT. The V gene is TRBV14, the J gene TRBJ2-2, with 11 bases aligning to TRBD2. Germline loops: CDR1 SGHDN, CDR2 FVKESK. This CDR3 spans 13 amino acids. The J segment lost 10 bases and the V segment lost 8 bases, leaving 6 bases of the junction unmatched.

J is TRBJ2-7 and V is TRBV4-1, with 8 positions matching TRBD1. With 0 bases clipped from V and 6 bases from J, the junction kept 10 bases outside the gene matches. CDR1 is MGHRA, CDR2 YSYEKL, per germline. This CDR3 comprises 16 residues. CDR3 DNA sequence: TGCGCCAGCAGCCAAGACCCGGGGCAGGGGGCTTTCGAGCAGTACTTC. This codes for CASSQDPGQGAFEQYF.

The chain is built from TRBV9 and TRBJ2-7; D perhaps matches TRBD1 (6 bases). Trimming took 3 bases from V and 0 from J, leaving 13 bases between them. Germline V gene lookup returns CDR1 SGDLS and CDR2 YYNGEE. The CDR3 consists of 15 residues. The CDR3 here is CASSEGVADSYEQYF. DNA of the CDR3: TGTGCCAGCAGCGAGGGGGTGGCGGACTCCTACGAGCAGTACTTC.

The chain joins TRBV2 to TRBJ2-7; a possible D gene is TRBD2 (5 bases). CDR1 and CDR2 from the germline V gene are SNHLY and FYNNEI. V shed 8 bases and J shed 4 bases, with 18 bases lying between them. The CDR3 runs 14 residues. CDR3 sequence (DNA): TGTGCCAGCCTTAACCCGGCTAGCAGGTACGAGCAGTACTTC. This encodes CASLNPASRYEQYF.

The V gene is TRBV5-1, the J gene TRBJ2-2, with TRBD1 as a possible D gene (6 bases). The length of the CDR3 is 15 residues. Looked up from germline, CDR1 is SGHRS and CDR2 is YFSETQ. The V end was cut by 5 bases, the J end by 5 bases, with 16 bases between. CDR3 sequence: CASRRTASETGELFF. The CDR3 region has the DNA TGCGCCAGCAGGAGGACAGCCTCAGAGACCGGGGAGCTGTTTTTT.

This clone has a single count. This CDR3 is also generated by other DNA sequences in the sample. The chain carries TRBV6-6 and TRBJ2-7, with D uncertain. The V end was cut by 4 bases, the J end by 0 bases, with 4 bases between. The CDR3 has 12 residues. Germline values: CDR1 MNHNY, CDR2 SVGAGI (reference sequence). CDR3 bases: TGTGCCAGCAGTTTTAGCTCCTACGAGCAGTACTTC. Its translation: CASSFSSYEQYF.

The chain combines TRBV11-3 with TRBJ2-7; D perhaps matches TRBD2 (6 bases). Germline V lookup: CDR1 SGHNT, CDR2 YENEEA. Trimming stripped 4 bases from V and 1 base from J, with 11 bases between. The CDR3 contains 14 residues. The CDR3 protein is CASSSGLESYEQYF. CDR3 DNA: TGTGCCAGCAGCTCGGGACTCGAGTCCTACGAGCAGTACTTC.

The sample holds one count of this clone. This sequence joins TRBV7-9 and TRBJ2-1, with D possibly being TRBD2 (5 bases). The CDR3 loop spans 15 amino acids. V was clipped by 3 bases and J by 4 bases, with 13 bases between them. Germline CDR1 SEHNR, CDR2 FQNEAQ (reference sequence). In nucleotides, the CDR3 is TGTGCCAGCAGCTTGAAGGCTAGCCTATACAATGAGCAGTTCTTC. Translated: CASSLKASLYNEQFF.

The V gene is TRBV7-9, the J gene TRBJ2-5; no firm D call. The V and J ends lost 7 bases and 0 bases respectively, with 18 bases between them. The CDR3 runs 16 residues. Germline values: CDR1 SEHNR, CDR2 FQNEAQ (reference sequence). The CDR3 DNA sequence: TGTGCCAGCACCATCTCCCTGGGCGGTAACCAAGAGACCCAGTACTTC. It yields the protein CASTISLGGNQETQYF.

This clone came up once. The genes are TRBV4-1 and TRBJ1-4; possible D gene TRBD1, 6 bases. V lost 3 bases and J lost 0, with 11 bases in between. Germline values: CDR1 MGHRA, CDR2 YSYEKL. CDR3 size: 16 residues. CDR3 sequence (DNA): TGCGCCAGCAGCCACGACAGGCGTTCAACTAATGAAAAACTGTTTTTT. Translation: CASSHDRRSTNEKLFF.

The chain links TRBV7-8 to TRBJ1-1; tentative D call: TRBD1 (6 bases). Deletions cut 1 base from V and 3 bases from J, with 9 bases between. The CDR3 totals 14 residues. Germline V CDR1 and CDR2: SGHVS, FQNEAQ. The CDR3 sequence is CASSLVEGDTEAFF. The CDR3 DNA sequence: TGTGCCAGCAGCTTAGTCGAGGGGGACACTGAAGCTTTCTTT.

This clone was recorded only once. The rearrangement joins TRBV11-3 to TRBJ2-7; D may match TRBD1 or TRBD2 (5 bases each). Trimming removed 3 bases at V and 2 bases at J, with 11 bases between. The CDR3 extends over 14 amino acids. The germline V gene has CDR1 SGHNT and CDR2 YENEEA. The CDR3 is CASSLDSGPYEQYF. The DNA for the CDR3 is TGTGCCAGCAGCTTGGACTCGGGACCCTACGAGCAGTACTTC.

J is TRBJ2-1 and V is TRBV5-1; D call uncertain. V was pared by 2 bases and J by 5 bases, with 5 bases between. Per the germline V gene, CDR1 is SGHRS and CDR2 is YFSETQ. The CDR3 has 12 residues. The CDR3 region has the DNA TGCGCCAGCAGCTTTTTGGACAATGAGCAGTTCTTC. This encodes CASSFLDNEQFF.

The CDR3 DNA reads TGTGCCAGCAGCCGTACAGGGGAGGACTATGGCTACACCTTC. It specifies CASSRTGEDYGYTF. The chain carries TRBV11-2 and TRBJ1-2; 7 nucleotides match TRBD1. The CDR3 sequence is 14 residues long. Trimming took 5 bases from V and 3 from J; bases not matched to a gene: 6. Germline CDR1 and CDR2: SGHAT and FQNNGV.